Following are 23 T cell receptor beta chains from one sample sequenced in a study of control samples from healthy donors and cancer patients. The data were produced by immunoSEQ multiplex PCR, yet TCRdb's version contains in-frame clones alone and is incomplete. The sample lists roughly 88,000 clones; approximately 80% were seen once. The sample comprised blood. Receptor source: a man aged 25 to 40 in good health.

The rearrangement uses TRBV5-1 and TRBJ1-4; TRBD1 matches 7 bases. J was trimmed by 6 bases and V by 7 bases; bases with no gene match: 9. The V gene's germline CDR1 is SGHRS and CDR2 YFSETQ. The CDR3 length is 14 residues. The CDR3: CASQEQGGYEKLFF. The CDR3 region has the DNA TGCGCCAGCCAGGAGCAGGGGGGTTATGAAAAACTGTTTTTT.

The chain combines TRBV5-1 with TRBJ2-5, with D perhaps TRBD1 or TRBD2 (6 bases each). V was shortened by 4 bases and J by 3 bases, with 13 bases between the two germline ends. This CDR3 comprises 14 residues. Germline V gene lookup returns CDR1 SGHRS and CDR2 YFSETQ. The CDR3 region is CASSGGTFEETQYF. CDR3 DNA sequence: TGCGCCAGCAGCGGCGGGACATTTGAAGAGACCCAGTACTTC.

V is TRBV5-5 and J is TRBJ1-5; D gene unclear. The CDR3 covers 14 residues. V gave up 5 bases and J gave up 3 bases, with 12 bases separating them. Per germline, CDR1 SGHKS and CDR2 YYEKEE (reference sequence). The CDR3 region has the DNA TGTGCCAGCAGACCTGACATTATCAATCAGCCCCAGCATTTT. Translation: CASRPDIINQPQHF.

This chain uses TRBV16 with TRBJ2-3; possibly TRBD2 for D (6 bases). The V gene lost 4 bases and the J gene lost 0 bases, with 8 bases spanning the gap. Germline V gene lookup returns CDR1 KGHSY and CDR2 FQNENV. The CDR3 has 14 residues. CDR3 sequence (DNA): TGTGCCAGCAGCCTAGGGAGGAGCACAGATACGCAGTATTTT. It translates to CASSLGRSTDTQYF.

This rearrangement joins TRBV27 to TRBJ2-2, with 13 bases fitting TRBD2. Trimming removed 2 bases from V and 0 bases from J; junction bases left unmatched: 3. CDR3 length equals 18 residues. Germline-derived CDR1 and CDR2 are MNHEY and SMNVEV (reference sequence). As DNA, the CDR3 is TGTGCCAGCAGTTTAGGGACTAGCGGGGAAACGAACACCGGGGAGCTGTTTTTT. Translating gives CASSLGTSGETNTGELFF.

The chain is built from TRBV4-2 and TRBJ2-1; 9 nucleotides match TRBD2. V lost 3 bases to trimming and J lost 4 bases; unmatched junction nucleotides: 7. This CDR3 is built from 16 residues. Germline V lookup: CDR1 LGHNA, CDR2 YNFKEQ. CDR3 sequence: CASSQTAGGDYNEQFF. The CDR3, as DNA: TGTGCCAGCAGCCAGACCGCGGGGGGGGATTACAATGAGCAGTTCTTC.

CDR3 sequence reads: CASSLVGDGDSPLHF. The DNA for the CDR3 is TGTGCCAGCAGCTTAGTTGGGGACGGAGATTCACCCCTCCACTTT. The chain uses TRBV7-6 and TRBJ1-6; weak D call: TRBD1 (5 bases). The CDR3 is 15 amino acids. The V gene's germline CDR1 is SGHVS and CDR2 FNYEAQ. V dropped 1 base and J dropped 8 bases, with 12 bases sitting between them.

This CDR3 reads CASSLGGDGYTF. The CDR3 DNA reads as TGCGCCAGCAGCTTGGGAGGGGATGGCTACACCTTC. The genes are TRBV5-1 and TRBJ1-2; D possibly corresponds to TRBD1 (5 bases). The CDR3 loop spans 12 amino acids. V lost 0 bases and J 6 bases, leaving 6 bases between the germline ends. Per the germline V gene, CDR1 is SGHRS and CDR2 is YFSETQ.

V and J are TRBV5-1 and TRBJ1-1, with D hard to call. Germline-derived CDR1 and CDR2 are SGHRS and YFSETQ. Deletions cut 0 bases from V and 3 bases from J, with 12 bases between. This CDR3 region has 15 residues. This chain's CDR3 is CASSLVGPEDTEAFF. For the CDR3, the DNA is TGCGCCAGCAGCTTGGTAGGACCGGAGGACACTGAAGCTTTCTTT.

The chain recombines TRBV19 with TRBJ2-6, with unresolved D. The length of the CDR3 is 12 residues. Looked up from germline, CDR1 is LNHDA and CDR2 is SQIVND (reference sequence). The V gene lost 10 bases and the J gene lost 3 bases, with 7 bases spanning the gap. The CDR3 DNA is TGTGCCACCTGGGGTGGGGCCAACGTCCTGACTTTC. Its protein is CATWGGANVLTF. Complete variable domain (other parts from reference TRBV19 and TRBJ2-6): DGGITQSPKYLFRKEGQNVTLSCEQNLNHDAMYWYRQDPGQGLRLIYYSQIVNDFQKGDIAEGYSVSREKKESFPLTVTSAQKNPTAFYLCATWGGANVLTFGAGSRLTVL.

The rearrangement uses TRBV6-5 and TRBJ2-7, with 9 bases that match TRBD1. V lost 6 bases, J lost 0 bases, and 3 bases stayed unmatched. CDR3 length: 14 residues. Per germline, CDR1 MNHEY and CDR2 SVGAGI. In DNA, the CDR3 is TGTGCCAGCAGGGGACAGGGCAACTCCTACGAGCAGTACTTC. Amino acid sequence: CASRGQGNSYEQYF.

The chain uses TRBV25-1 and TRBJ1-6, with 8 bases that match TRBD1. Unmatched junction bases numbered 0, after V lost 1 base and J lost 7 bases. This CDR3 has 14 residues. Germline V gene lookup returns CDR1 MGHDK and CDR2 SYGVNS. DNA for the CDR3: TGTGCCAGCAGTGAATGGACAGGGAATTCACCCCTCCACTTT. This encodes CASSEWTGNSPLHF.

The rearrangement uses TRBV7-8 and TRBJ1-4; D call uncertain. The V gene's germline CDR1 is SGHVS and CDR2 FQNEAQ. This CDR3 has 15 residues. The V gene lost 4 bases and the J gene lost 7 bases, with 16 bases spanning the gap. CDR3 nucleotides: TGTGCCAGCAGCTCCCTTTGGCCCCCCGGTGAAAAACTGTTTTTT. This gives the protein CASSSLWPPGEKLFF.

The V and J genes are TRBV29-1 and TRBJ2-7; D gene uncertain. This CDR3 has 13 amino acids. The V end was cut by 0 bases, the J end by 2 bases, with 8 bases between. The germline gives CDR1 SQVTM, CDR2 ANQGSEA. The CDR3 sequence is CSVEEGQPYEQYF. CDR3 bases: TGCAGCGTTGAAGAAGGGCAGCCCTACGAGCAGTACTTC.

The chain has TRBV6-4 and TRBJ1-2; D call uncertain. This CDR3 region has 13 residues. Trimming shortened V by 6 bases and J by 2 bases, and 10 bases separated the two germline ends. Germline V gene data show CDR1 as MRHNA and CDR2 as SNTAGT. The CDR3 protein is CASSPDRNYGYTF. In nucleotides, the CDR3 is TGTGCCAGCAGCCCCGACCGAAACTATGGCTACACCTTC.

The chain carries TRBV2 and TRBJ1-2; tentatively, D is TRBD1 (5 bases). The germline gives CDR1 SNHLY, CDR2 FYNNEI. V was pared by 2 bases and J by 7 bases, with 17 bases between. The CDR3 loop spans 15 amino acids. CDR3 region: CASSESAGLPSGYTF. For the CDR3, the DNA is TGTGCCAGCAGTGAAAGTGCAGGGCTCCCAAGTGGCTACACCTTC.

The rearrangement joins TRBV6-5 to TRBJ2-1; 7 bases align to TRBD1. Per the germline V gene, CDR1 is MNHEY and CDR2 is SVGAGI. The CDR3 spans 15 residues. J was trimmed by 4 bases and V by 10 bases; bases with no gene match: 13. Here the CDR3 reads CATHHRQGRYNEQFF. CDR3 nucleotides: TGTGCCACCCACCATAGACAGGGACGGTACAATGAGCAGTTCTTC.

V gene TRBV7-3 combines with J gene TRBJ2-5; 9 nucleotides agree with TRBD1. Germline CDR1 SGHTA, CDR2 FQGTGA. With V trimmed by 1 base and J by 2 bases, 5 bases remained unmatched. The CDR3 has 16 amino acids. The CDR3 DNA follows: TGTGCCAGCAGCTTAAGGAGGGGGACAGGGCAAGAGACCCAGTACTTC. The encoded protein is CASSLRRGTGQETQYF. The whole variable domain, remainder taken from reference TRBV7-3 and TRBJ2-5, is GAGVSQTPSNKVTEKGKYVELRCDPISGHTALYWYRQSLGQGPEFLIYFQGTGAADDSGLPNDRFFAVRPEGSVSTLKIQRTERGDSAVYLCASSLRRGTGQETQYFGPGTRLLVL.

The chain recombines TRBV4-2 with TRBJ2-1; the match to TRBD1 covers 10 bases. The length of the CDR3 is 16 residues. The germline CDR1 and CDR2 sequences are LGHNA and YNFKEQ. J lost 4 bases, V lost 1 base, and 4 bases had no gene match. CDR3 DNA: TGTGCCAGCAGCCAAGGGACAGGGGGGGGGTACAATGAGCAGTTCTTC. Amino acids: CASSQGTGGGYNEQFF.

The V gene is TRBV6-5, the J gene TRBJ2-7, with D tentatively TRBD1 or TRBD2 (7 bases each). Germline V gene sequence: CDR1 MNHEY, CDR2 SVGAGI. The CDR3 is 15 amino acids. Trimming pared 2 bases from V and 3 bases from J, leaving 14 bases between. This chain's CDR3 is CASSYGEGAVYEQYF. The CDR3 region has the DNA TGTGCCAGCAGTTACGGGGAGGGGGCGGTCTACGAGCAGTACTTC.

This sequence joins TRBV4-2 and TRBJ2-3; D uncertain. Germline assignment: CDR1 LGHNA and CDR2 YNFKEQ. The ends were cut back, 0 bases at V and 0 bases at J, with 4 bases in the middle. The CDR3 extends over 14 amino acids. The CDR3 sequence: CASSQEASTDTQYF. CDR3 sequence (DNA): TGTGCCAGCAGCCAAGAGGCTAGCACAGATACGCAGTATTTT.

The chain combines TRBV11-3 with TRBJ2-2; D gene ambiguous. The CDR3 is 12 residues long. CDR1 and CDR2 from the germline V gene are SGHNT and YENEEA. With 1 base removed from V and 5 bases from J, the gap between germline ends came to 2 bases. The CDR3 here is CASSLGTGELFF. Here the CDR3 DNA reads TGTGCCAGCAGCTTAGGAACCGGGGAGCTGTTTTTT. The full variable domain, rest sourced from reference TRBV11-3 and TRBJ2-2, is EAGVVQSPRYKIIEKKQPVAFWCNPISGHNTLYWYLQNLGQGPELLIRYENEEAVDDSQLPKDRFSAERLKGVDSTLKIQPAELGDSAVYLCASSLGTGELFFGEGSRLTVL.

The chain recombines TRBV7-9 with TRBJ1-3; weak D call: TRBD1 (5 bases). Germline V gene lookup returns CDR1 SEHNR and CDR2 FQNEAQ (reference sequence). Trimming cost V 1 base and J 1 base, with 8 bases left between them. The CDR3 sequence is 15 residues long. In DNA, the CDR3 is TGTGCCAGCAGCTTAGGAGGGGCGTCTGGAAACACCATATATTTT. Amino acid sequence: CASSLGGASGNTIYF.